This passage covers 20 T cell receptor beta chains from one sample sequenced in a study of PD-1 blockade in mismatch repair-deficient tumors. Method: immunoSEQ multiplex PCR; TCRdb's copy keeps in-frame clones and lacks some. The repertoire includes around 110,000 clones, 70% to 80% of them detected once, and roughly 4.5% sits in the top ten. The source material was peripheral blood, sampled roughly 13 months after starting pembrolizumab. These receptor sequences come from an adult with mismatch repair-deficient cancer.

The chain joins TRBV10-3 to TRBJ2-1, with 10 nucleotides matching TRBD2. With 7 bases clipped from V and 4 bases from J, the junction kept 7 bases outside the gene matches. The germline V gene has CDR1 ENHRY and CDR2 SYGVKD. The CDR3 sequence is 15 residues long. The CDR3 reads CAIKATSGTYNEQFF. The CDR3 coding sequence is TGTGCCATCAAAGCAACTAGCGGGACTTACAATGAGCAGTTCTTC.

This clone has a handful of counts. The gene calls are TRBV23-1 and TRBJ1-3, with 8 bases that match TRBD1. TRBV23-1 belongs to the ORF category, with a function that is uncertain. V was clipped by 4 bases and J by 0 bases; unmatched bases: 8. The length of the CDR3 is 17 residues. The CDR3 DNA is TGCGCCAGCAGTCGTGGGGACAGGCTTTACTCTGGAAACACCATATATTTT. This encodes CASSRGDRLYSGNTIYF.

V usage is TRBV6-1 and J usage is TRBJ1-2; 8 bases line up with TRBD1. V shed 4 bases, J shed 6 bases, and the junction held 7 bases outside the gene matches. In germline, CDR1 is MNHNS, CDR2 SASEGT. The CDR3 covers 14 residues. CDR3 in DNA: TGTGCCAGCAGTGGAAGGACAGGGATAAATGGCTACACCTTC. It codes for CASSGRTGINGYTF.

J is TRBJ1-1 and V is TRBV19, with TRBD1 identical over 9 bases. Germline V gene lookup returns CDR1 LNHDA and CDR2 SQIVND (reference sequence). V dropped 6 bases and J dropped 5; count of bases not matched to a gene: 7. The CDR3 extends over 14 amino acids. CDR3 sequence reads: CASRVGTGLTEAFF. In nucleotides, the CDR3 is TGTGCCAGTAGGGTGGGGACAGGGCTAACTGAAGCTTTCTTT.

The rearrangement joins TRBV4-2 to TRBJ1-1, with D uncertain. Germline CDR1 LGHNA, CDR2 YNFKEQ. The CDR3 is made up of 14 amino acids. The V end lost 5 bases, the J end lost 0 bases, and 10 bases lay between the germline ends. CDR3 nucleotides: TGTGCCAGCAGCTTACAACGCATGAACACTGAAGCTTTCTTT. As protein: CASSLQRMNTEAFF.

The chain is built from TRBV5-1 and TRBJ1-4; no clear D gene. V gave up 0 bases and J gave up 3 bases, with 9 bases separating them. The CDR3 loop spans 15 amino acids. Germline V lookup: CDR1 SGHRS, CDR2 YFSETQ. The CDR3: CASSLVGVPNEKLFF. DNA for the CDR3: TGCGCCAGCAGCTTGGTTGGGGTGCCTAATGAAAAACTGTTTTTT.

To note about this clone: A read error may produce the germline difference seen at one junction end. The CDR3 DNA sequence: TGTGCTAGCAGCTTAGTTAGCGGGGATGAGCAGTTCTTC. This translates into CASSLVSGDEQFF. The rearrangement joins TRBV7-7 to TRBJ2-1; TRBD2 aligns across 8 bases. Germline V CDR1 and CDR2: SSHAT, FNYEAQ (reference sequence). This CDR3 region has 13 residues.

This chain connects TRBV9 to TRBJ2-1; 14 bases match TRBD2. The CDR3 is made up of 19 amino acids. Losses at the gene ends were 3 bases for V and 6 bases for J; bases not matched to a gene: 14. The germline CDR1 and CDR2 sequences are SGDLS and YYNGEE. The CDR3 loop is CASSGGTSGSLGPRNEQFF. The CDR3 coding sequence is TGTGCCAGCAGCGGGGGGACTAGCGGGAGCTTAGGGCCTCGCAATGAGCAGTTCTTC.

The J gene is TRBJ2-1, the V gene TRBV4-1; 7 nucleotides match TRBD1. Germline V gene lookup returns CDR1 MGHRA and CDR2 YSYEKL. J was trimmed by 7 bases and V by 4 bases; bases with no gene match: 7. The CDR3 runs 14 residues. The CDR3 DNA sequence: TGCGCCAGCAGCCCCAGGACGACAGGGAATGAGCAGTTCTTC. Translated: CASSPRTTGNEQFF.

The chain links TRBV2 to TRBJ1-2; no clear D. The CDR3 has 14 residues. V lost 4 bases to trimming and J lost 4 bases, with 13 bases between them. Germline-derived CDR1 and CDR2 are SNHLY and FYNNEI. CDR3 nucleotide sequence: TGTGCCAGCAGTGTTGCTGCTGGGAGCTATGGCTACACCTTC. Translation: CASSVAAGSYGYTF.

This clone was counted only a few times. At one boundary the junction diverges from the germline segment, which might be a read error. The chain combines TRBV5-4 with TRBJ2-3, with D perhaps TRBD1 (7 bases). Germline loops: CDR1 SGHNT, CDR2 YYREEE (reference sequence). There are 13 residues in the CDR3. This chain's CDR3 is CASSLTGEDTPSW. The DNA for the CDR3 is TGTGCCAGCAGCTTGACAGGGGAGGACACTCCGTCTTGG.

The chain is built from TRBV7-2 and TRBJ2-7, with 7 bases that match TRBD1. This CDR3 spans 15 amino acids. The J segment lost 0 bases and the V segment lost 1 base, leaving 3 bases of the junction unmatched. From germline, CDR1 is SGHTA and CDR2 FQGNSA. The CDR3 sequence: CASSLGQGPSYEQYF. CDR3 nucleotides: TGTGCCAGCAGCTTAGGACAGGGTCCCTCCTACGAGCAGTACTTC.

The CDR3 loop is CASSMGGGYEQYF. The CDR3 coding sequence is TGTGCCAGTAGTATGGGAGGGGGCTACGAGCAGTACTTC. V and J are TRBV19 and TRBJ2-7; maybe TRBD2 (7 bases). Trimming cost V 3 bases and J 3 bases, with 9 bases left between them. This CDR3 is built from 13 residues. Germline V gene lookup returns CDR1 LNHDA and CDR2 SQIVND (reference sequence).

This chain links TRBV13 with TRBJ1-1, with D perhaps TRBD1 (6 bases). V shed 5 bases and J shed 1 base, with 8 bases lying between them. The CDR3 has 13 amino acids. Per germline, CDR1 PRHDT and CDR2 FYEKMQ (reference sequence). For the CDR3, the DNA is TGTGCCAGCAGCATGGGACAGAACACTGAAGCTTTCTTT. This gives the protein CASSMGQNTEAFF.

This chain connects TRBV6-4 to TRBJ2-7, with TRBD1 matching over 7 bases. CDR1 MRHNA and CDR2 SNTAGT come from the germline V gene. The CDR3 consists of 14 residues. Germline trimming cut 5 bases from V and 6 bases from J; bases unmatched to any gene: 10. The CDR3 region is CASSLRDRDGEQYF. In DNA, the CDR3 is TGTGCCAGCAGTTTACGAGACAGGGATGGCGAGCAGTACTTC.

The chain uses TRBV19 and TRBJ1-2; D is perhaps TRBD1 (5 bases). Germline lookup yields CDR1 LNHDA and CDR2 SQIVND (reference sequence). This CDR3 has 11 residues. V was shortened by 10 bases and J by 6 bases, with 12 bases between the two germline ends. The CDR3 DNA reads TGTGCCACCGGGTGGGGGAATGGCTACACCTTC. Amino acids: CATGWGNGYTF.

The CDR3 sequence: CASSLPRQGRSGANVLTF. The CDR3, as DNA: TGCGCCAGCAGTCTCCCCCGACAGGGTCGATCTGGGGCCAACGTCCTGACTTTC. The V call is TRBV23-1, the J call TRBJ2-6, with 7 bases lining up with TRBD1. TRBV23-1 is identified as an open reading frame with a role that is uncertain. The trim removed 4 bases at V and 1 base at J, leaving 10 bases unmatched. The CDR3 is 18 residues long.

The chain couples TRBV5-1 to TRBJ2-3; D is possibly TRBD1 (5 bases). V lost 1 base to trimming and J lost 0 bases, with 6 bases between them. This CDR3 has 14 residues. Germline CDR1 is SGHRS and CDR2 is YFSETQ. CDR3 coding DNA: TGCGCCAGCAGCTTGAGACAGAGCACAGATACGCAGTATTTT. Residues: CASSLRQSTDTQYF.

This clone was recorded a few times. This chain joins TRBV11-2 and TRBJ1-2; 7 bases align to TRBD1. Germline CDR1 is SGHAT and CDR2 is FQNNGV. Trimming removed 5 bases from V and 4 bases from J; junction bases left unmatched: 4. The CDR3 extends over 13 amino acids. The CDR3 nucleotides are TGTGCCAGCAGCCCAGCAGGGGGCTATGGCTACACCTTC. Its protein product is CASSPAGGYGYTF.

The chain links TRBV6-5 to TRBJ1-1; D is unclear. Looked up from germline, CDR1 is MNHEY and CDR2 is SVGAGI. Trimming cost V 0 bases and J 0 bases, with 11 bases left between them. The CDR3 loop spans 16 amino acids. Here the CDR3 reads CASSYSRTAMNTEAFF. CDR3 coding DNA: TGTGCCAGCAGTTACTCCCGGACGGCCATGAACACTGAAGCTTTCTTT.